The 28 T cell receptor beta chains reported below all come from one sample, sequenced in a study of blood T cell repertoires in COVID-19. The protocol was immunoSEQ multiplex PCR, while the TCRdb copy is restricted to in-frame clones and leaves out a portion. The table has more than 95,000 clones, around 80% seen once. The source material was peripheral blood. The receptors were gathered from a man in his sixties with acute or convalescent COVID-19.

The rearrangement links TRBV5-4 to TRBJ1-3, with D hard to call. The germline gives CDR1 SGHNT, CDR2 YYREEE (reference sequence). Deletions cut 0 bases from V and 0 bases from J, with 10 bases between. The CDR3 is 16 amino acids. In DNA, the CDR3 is TGTGCCAGCAGCTTGGGCGGCACCCGCTCTGGAAACACCATATATTTT. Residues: CASSLGGTRSGNTIYF. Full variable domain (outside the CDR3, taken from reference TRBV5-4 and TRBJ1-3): ETGVTQSPTHLIKTRGQQVTLRCSSQSGHNTVSWYQQALGQGPQFIFQYYREEENGRGNFPPRFSGLQFPNYSSELNVNALELDDSALYLCASSLGGTRSGNTIYFGEGSWLTVV.

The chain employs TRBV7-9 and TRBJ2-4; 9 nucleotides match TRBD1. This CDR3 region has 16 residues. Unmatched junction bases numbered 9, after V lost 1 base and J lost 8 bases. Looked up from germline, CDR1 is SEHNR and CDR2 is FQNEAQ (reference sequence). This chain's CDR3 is CASSLGQGESQDIQYF. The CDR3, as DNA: TGTGCCAGCAGCTTAGGACAGGGGGAGAGTCAAGACATTCAGTACTTC.

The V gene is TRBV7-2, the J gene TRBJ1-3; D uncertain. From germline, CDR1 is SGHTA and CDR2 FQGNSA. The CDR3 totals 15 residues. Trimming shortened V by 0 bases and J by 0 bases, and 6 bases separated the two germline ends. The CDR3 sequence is CASSLAPGSGNTIYF. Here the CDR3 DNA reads TGTGCCAGCAGCTTAGCGCCCGGCTCTGGAAACACCATATATTTT.

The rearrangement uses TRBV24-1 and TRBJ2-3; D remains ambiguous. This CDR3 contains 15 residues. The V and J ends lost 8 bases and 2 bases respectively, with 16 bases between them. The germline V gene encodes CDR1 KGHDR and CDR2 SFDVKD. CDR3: CATTAGPTTTDTQYF. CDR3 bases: TGTGCCACCACGGCAGGCCCAACCACCACAGATACGCAGTATTTT.

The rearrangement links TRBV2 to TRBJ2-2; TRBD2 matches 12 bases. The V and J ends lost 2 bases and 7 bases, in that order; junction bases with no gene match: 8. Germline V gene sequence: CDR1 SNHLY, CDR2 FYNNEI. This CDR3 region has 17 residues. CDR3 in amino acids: CASSESSGRAFGGELFF. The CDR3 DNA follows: TGTGCCAGCAGTGAATCTAGCGGGAGGGCCTTTGGCGGGGAGCTGTTTTTT.

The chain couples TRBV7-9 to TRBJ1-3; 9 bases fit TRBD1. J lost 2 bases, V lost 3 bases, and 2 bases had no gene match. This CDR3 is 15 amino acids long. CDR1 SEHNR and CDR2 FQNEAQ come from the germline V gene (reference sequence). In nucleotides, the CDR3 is TGTGCCAGCAGCTTGACAGGGGGAACTGGAAACACCATATATTTT. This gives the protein CASSLTGGTGNTIYF.

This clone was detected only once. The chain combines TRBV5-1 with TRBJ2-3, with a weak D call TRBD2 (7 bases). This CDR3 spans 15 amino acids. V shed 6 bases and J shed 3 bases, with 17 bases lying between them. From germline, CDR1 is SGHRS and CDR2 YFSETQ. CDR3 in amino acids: CASKEGGARTDTQYF. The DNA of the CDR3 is TGCGCCAGCAAAGAGGGGGGGGCACGGACAGATACGCAGTATTTT.

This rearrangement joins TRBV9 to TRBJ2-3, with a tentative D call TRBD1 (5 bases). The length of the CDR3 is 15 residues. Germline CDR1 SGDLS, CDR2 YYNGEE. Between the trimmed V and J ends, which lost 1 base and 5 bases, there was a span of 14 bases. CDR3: CASSVQGMVGDTQYF. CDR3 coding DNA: TGTGCCAGCAGCGTACAGGGAATGGTCGGAGATACGCAGTATTTT. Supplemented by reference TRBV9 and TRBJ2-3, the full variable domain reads DSGVTQTPKHLITATGQRVTLRCSPRSGDLSVYWYQQSLDQGLQFLIQYYNGEERAKGNILERFSAQQFPDLHSELNLSSLELGDSALYFCASSVQGMVGDTQYFGPGTRLTVL.

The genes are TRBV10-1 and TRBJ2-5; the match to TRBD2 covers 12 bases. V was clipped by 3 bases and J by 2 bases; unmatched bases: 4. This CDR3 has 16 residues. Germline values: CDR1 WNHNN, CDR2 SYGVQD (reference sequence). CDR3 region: CASSDRGLAGQETQYF. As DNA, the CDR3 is TGCGCCAGCAGTGATAGAGGACTAGCGGGACAAGAGACCCAGTACTTC.

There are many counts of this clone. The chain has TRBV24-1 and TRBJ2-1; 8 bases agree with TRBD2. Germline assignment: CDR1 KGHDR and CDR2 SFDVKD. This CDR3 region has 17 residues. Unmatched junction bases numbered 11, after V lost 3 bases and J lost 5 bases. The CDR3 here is CATSDMGGLADDNEQFF. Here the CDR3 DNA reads TGTGCCACCAGTGATATGGGCGGACTAGCTGATGACAATGAGCAGTTCTTC.

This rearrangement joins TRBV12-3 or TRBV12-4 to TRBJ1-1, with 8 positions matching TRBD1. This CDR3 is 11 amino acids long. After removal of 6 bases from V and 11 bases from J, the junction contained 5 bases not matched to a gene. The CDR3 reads CASRDREDAFF. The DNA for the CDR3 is TGTGCCAGCAGGGACAGGGAGGATGCTTTCTTT.

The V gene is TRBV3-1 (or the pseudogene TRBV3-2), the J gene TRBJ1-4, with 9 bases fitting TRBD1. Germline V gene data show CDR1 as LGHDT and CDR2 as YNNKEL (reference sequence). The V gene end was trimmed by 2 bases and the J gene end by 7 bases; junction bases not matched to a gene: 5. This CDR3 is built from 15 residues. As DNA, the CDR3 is TGTGCCAGCAGCCAACTACAGGGGGCTCGTGAAAAACTGTTTTTT. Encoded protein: CASSQLQGAREKLFF.

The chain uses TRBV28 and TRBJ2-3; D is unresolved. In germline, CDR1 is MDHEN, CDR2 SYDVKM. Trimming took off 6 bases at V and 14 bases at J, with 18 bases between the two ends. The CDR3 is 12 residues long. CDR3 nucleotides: TGTGCCAGCAGCAGCGTACCTCCTACTGGGTATTTT. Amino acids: CASSSVPPTGYF.

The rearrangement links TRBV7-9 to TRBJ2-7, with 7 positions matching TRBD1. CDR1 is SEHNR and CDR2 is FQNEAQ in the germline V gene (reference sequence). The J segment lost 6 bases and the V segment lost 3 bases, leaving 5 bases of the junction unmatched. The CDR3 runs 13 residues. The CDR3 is CASSLAGGSEQYV. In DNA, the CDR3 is TGTGCCAGCAGCTTGGCAGGGGGAAGCGAGCAGTACGTC.

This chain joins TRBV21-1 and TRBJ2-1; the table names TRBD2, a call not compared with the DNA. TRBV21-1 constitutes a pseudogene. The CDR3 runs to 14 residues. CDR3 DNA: TGTGCCAGCTCCTCTAGCGGGAAAAACAATGAGCAGTTCTTC. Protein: CASSSSGKNNEQFF.

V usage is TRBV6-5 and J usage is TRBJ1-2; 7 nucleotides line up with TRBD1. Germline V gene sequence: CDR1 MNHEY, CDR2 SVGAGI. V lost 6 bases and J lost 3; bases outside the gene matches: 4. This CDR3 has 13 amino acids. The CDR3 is CASRSDRDYGYTF. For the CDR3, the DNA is TGTGCCAGCAGATCAGACAGGGACTATGGCTACACCTTC.

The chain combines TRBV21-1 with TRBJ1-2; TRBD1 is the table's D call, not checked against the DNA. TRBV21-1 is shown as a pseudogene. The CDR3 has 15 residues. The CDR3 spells CASSPNTGGGYGYTF. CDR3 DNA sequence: TGTGCCAGCAGCCCCAACACAGGGGGAGGCTATGGCTACACCTTC.

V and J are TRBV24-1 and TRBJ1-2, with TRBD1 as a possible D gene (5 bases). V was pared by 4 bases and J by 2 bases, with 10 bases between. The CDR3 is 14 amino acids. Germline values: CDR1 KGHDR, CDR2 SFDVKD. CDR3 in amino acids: CATSDPDRNYGYTF. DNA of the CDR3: TGTGCCACCAGTGACCCTGACAGAAACTATGGCTACACCTTC.

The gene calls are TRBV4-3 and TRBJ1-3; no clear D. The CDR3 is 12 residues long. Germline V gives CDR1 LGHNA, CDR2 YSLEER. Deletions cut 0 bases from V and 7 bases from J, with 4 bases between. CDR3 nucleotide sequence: TGCGCCAGCAGCCAAGAGGGCAACACCATATATTTT. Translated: CASSQEGNTIYF.

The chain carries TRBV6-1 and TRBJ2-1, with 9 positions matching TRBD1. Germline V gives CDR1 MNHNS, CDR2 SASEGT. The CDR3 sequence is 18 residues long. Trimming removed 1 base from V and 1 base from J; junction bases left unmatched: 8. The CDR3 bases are TGTGCCAGCAGTGAAGGGACAGGGGTCCTTTTTTCCTACAATGAGCAGTTCTTC. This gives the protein CASSEGTGVLFSYNEQFF.

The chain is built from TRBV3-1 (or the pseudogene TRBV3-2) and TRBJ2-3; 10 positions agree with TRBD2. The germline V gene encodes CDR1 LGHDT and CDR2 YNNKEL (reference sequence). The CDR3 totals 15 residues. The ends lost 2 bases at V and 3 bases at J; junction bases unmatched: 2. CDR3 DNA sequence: TGTGCCAGCAGCCAATCTAGCGGGGGAACAGATACGCAGTATTTT. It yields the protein CASSQSSGGTDTQYF.

CDR3 protein: CASRRGLTNTGELFF. In DNA form, the CDR3 reads TGTGCCAGCCGCCGGGGACTAACGAACACCGGGGAGCTGTTTTTT. The V call is TRBV6-2 or TRBV6-3, the J call TRBJ2-2; TRBD2 matches at 7 bases. The CDR3 runs 15 residues. J was trimmed by 0 bases and V by 8 bases; bases with no gene match: 6. CDR1 and CDR2 from the germline V gene are MNHEY and SVGEGT.

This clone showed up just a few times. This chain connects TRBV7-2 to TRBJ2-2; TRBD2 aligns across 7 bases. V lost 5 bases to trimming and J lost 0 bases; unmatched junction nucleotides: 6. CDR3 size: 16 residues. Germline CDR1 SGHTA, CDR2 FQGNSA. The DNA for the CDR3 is TGTGCCAGCAGCCGCCCAGCGGGAACGAACACCGGGGAGCTGTTTTTT. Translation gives CASSRPAGTNTGELFF.

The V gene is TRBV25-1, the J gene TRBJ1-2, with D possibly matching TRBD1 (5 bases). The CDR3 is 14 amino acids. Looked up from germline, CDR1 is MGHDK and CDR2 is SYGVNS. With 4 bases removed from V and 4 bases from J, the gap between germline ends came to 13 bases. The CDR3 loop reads CASSGTGFGYGYTF. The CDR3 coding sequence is TGTGCCAGCAGTGGTACAGGATTTGGCTATGGCTACACCTTC.

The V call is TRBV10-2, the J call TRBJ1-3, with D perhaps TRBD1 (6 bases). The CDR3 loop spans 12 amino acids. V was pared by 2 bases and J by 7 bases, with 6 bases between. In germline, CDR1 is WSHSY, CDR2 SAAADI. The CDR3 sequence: CASSEQGNTIYF. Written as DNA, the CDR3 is TGCGCCAGCAGTGAGCAGGGGAACACCATATATTTT.

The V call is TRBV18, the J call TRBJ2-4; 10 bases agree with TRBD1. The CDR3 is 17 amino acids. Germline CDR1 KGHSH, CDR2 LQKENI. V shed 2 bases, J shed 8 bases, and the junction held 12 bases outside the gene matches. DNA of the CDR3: TGTGCCAGCTCACCAAGGAGTGACAGGGGGCCAACGGACATTCAGTACTTC. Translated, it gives CASSPRSDRGPTDIQYF. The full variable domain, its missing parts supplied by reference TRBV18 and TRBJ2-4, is NAGVMQNPRHLVRRRGQEARLRCSPMKGHSHVYWYRQLPEEGLKFMVYLQKENIIDESGMPKERFSAEFPKEGPSILRIQQVVRGDSAAYFCASSPRSDRGPTDIQYFGAGTRLSVL.

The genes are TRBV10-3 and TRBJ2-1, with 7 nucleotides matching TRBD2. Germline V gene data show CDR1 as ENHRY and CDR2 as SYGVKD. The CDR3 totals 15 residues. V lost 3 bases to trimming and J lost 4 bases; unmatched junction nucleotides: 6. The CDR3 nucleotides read TGTGCCATCAGTGACGCCCTAGCGGAATACAATGAGCAGTTCTTC. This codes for CAISDALAEYNEQFF.

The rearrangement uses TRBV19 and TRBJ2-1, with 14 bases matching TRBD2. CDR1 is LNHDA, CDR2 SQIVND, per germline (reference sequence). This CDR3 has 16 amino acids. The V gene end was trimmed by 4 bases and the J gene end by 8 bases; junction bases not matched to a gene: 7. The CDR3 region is CASSTGTSGSWYEQFF. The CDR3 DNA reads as TGTGCCAGTAGTACAGGGACTAGCGGGAGTTGGTATGAGCAGTTCTTC.